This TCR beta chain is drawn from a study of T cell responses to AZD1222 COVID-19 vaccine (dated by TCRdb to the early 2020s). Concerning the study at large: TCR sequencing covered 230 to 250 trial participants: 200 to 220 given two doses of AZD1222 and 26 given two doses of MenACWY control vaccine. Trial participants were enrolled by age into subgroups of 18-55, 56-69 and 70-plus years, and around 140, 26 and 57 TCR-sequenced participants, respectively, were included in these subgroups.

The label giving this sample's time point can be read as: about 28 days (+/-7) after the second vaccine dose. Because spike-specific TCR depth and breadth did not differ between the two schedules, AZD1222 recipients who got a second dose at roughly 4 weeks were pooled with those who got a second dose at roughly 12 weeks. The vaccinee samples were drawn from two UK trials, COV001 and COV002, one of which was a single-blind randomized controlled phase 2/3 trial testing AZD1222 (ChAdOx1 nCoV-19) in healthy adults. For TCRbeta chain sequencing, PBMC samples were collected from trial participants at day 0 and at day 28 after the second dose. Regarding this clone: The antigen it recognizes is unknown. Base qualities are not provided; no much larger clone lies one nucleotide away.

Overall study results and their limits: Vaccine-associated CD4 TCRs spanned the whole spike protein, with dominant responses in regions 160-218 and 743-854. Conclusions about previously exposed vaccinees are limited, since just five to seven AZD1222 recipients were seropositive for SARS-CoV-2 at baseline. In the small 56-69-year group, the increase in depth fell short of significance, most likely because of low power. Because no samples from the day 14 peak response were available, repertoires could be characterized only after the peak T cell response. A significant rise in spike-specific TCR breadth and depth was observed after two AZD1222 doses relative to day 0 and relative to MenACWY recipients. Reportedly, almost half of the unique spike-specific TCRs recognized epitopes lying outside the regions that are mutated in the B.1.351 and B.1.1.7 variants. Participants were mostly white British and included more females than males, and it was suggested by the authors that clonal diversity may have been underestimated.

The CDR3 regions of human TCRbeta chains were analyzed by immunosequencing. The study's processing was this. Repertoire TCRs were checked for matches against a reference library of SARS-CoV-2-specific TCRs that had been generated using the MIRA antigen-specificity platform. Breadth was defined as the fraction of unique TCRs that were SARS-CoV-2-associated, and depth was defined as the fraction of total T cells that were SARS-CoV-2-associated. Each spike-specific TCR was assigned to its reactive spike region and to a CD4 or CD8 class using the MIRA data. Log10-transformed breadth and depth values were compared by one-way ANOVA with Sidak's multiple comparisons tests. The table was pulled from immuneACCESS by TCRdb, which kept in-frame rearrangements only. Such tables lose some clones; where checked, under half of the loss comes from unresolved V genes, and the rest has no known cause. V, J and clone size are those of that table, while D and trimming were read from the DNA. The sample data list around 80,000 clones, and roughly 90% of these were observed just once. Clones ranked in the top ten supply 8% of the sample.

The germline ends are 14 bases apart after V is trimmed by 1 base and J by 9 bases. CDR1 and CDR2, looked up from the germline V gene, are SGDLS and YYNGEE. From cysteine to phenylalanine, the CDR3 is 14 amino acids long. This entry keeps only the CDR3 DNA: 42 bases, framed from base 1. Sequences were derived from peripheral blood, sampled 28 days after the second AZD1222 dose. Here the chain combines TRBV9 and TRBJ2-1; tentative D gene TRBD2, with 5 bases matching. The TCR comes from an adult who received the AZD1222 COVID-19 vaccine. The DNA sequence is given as TGTGCCAGCAGCGTATATGCTAGCACGGGTGAGCAGTTCTTC. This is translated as CASSVYASTGEQFF.